A selection of T cell receptor beta chains follows, all from one sample in a study of CD8 T cells in ankylosing spondylitis. Each CDR3 protein is one row after TCRdb ran MiXCR on the 5' RACE reads. In the table there are more than 300,000 distinct CDR3 sequences, roughly 8% of which are singletons. Source material: blood, either unsorted or a sorted T cell fraction (not recorded which). These receptors were collected from a male donor with ankylosing spondylitis. The CDR3 runs from the conserved cysteine through the conserved F or W. Fields, in order: J gene, V gene, CDR3 length, D gene, clone size, CDR3 protein, CDR3 DNA. A D gene is named only where the DNA matches it firmly. A clone size is listed for some rows: how often the clone was seen (once, few, many), or a class if it is expanded.

J: TRBJ2-1; V: TRBV2; length: 16; D: TRBD1; size: .; CDR3: CASSGPGTGGFNEQFF; DNA: TGTGCCAGCAGTGGCCCCGGGACAGGGGGCTTCAATGAGCAGTTCTTC
J: TRBJ2-3; V: TRBV24-1; length: 14; D: .; size: few; CDR3: CATSAEGLTDTQYF; DNA: TGTGCCACCAGTGCGGAAGGATTAACAGATACGCAGTATTTT
J: TRBJ2-7; V: TRBV7-9; length: 15; D: .; size: few; CDR3: CASSSGQSSSYEQYF; DNA: TGTGCCAGCAGCAGTGGGCAGTCGAGCTCCTACGAGCAGTACTTC
J: TRBJ2-2; V: TRBV12-3/TRBV12-4; length: 14; D: .; size: few; CDR3: CASSFSQGNGELFF; DNA: TGTGCCAGCAGTTTCTCACAGGGAAACGGGGAGCTGTTTTTT
J: TRBJ2-1; V: TRBV18; length: 16; D: .; size: .; CDR3: CASSSNLLNRYNEQFF; DNA: TGTGCCAGCTCATCCAACCTGCTGAATCGATACAATGAGCAGTTCTTC
J: TRBJ1-1; V: TRBV19; length: 18; D: .; size: few; CDR3: CASSTYSLQTVMNTEAFF; DNA: TGTGCCAGTAGTACCTACTCCCTCCAGACAGTAATGAACACTGAAGCTTTCTTT
J: TRBJ2-1; V: TRBV25-1; length: 14; D: TRBD2; size: many; CDR3: CASRTSGDYNEQFF; DNA: TGTGCCAGCAGGACTAGCGGGGACTACAATGAGCAGTTCTTC
J: TRBJ2-1; V: TRBV5-1; length: 15; D: TRBD1; size: many; CDR3: CASSLSLGTVDEQFF; DNA: TGCGCCAGCAGCTTGTCCTTGGGGACAGTAGATGAGCAGTTCTTC
J: TRBJ2-1; V: TRBV4-2; length: 14; D: .; size: few; CDR3: CASSQGQAGNEQFF; DNA: TGTGCCAGCAGCCAAGGGCAGGCGGGGAATGAGCAGTTCTTC
J: TRBJ1-5; V: TRBV7-9; length: 12; D: .; size: .; CDR3: CASGGSNQPQHF; DNA: TGTGCCAGCGGGGGTTCCAATCAGCCCCAGCATTTT
J: TRBJ1-2; V: TRBV5-1; length: 14; D: .; size: .; CDR3: CASSFTGGDYGYTF; DNA: TGCGCCAGCAGCTTCACCGGGGGCGACTATGGCTACACCTTC
J: TRBJ2-3; V: TRBV20-1; length: 15; D: TRBD1; size: few; CDR3: CSAGKTGGEVDTQYF; DNA: TGCAGTGCGGGAAAGACAGGGGGCGAGGTAGATACGCAGTATTTT
J: TRBJ2-1; V: TRBV3-1; length: 17; D: TRBD2; size: many; CDR3: CASSPFGLAGDYNEQFF; DNA: TGTGCCAGCAGCCCCTTCGGACTAGCGGGAGACTACAATGAGCAGTTCTTC
J: TRBJ2-2; V: TRBV20-1; length: 16; D: .; size: .; CDR3: CSARLFNSRNTGELFF; DNA: TGCAGTGCTAGGTTGTTCAACTCCCGAAACACCGGGGAGCTGTTTTTT
J: TRBJ1-5; V: TRBV6-2/TRBV6-3; length: 14; D: .; size: few; CDR3: CASTDAGINQPQHF; DNA: TGTGCCAGCACTGACGCGGGGATCAATCAGCCCCAGCATTTT
J: TRBJ2-7; V: TRBV6-2/TRBV6-3; length: 15; D: TRBD2; size: few; CDR3: CASRMGLAGYYEQYF; DNA: TGTGCCAGCAGGATGGGACTAGCGGGGTACTACGAGCAGTACTTC
J: TRBJ1-1; V: TRBV7-9; length: 14; D: .; size: .; CDR3: CASSSGRKNTEAFF; DNA: TGTGCCAGCAGCTCGGGACGGAAGAACACTGAAGCTTTCTTT
J: TRBJ2-2; V: TRBV7-8; length: 14; D: .; size: .; CDR3: CAITDRSNTGELFF; DNA: TGTGCCATCACCGACAGGTCGAACACCGGGGAGCTGTTTTTT
J: TRBJ2-1; V: TRBV20-1; length: 17; D: TRBD2; size: .; CDR3: CSASLFRSGRANNEQFF; DNA: TGCAGTGCTTCCCTTTTCCGGAGCGGGAGGGCAAACAATGAGCAGTTCTTC
J: TRBJ2-2; V: TRBV5-1; length: 16; D: TRBD1; size: few; CDR3: CASSDRQGASLWELFF; DNA: TGCGCCAGCAGCGATCGACAGGGGGCGAGTCTTTGGGAGCTGTTTTTT
J: TRBJ2-7; V: TRBV10-3; length: 14; D: .; size: .; CDR3: CAIRGGPGLDEQYF; DNA: TGTGCCATCAGGGGCGGGCCAGGTTTGGACGAGCAGTACTTC
J: TRBJ2-7; V: TRBV5-6; length: 15; D: TRBD1; size: few; CDR3: CASSPGTGTYAEQYF; DNA: TGTGCCAGCAGCCCCGGGACAGGCACCTACGCCGAGCAGTACTTC
J: TRBJ2-7; V: TRBV28; length: 15; D: TRBD1; size: .; CDR3: CASSFASRGLGEQYF; DNA: TGTGCCAGCAGTTTTGCGTCCAGGGGGCTTGGCGAGCAGTACTTC
J: TRBJ1-1; V: TRBV15; length: 13; D: .; size: many; CDR3: CATSRDRPSGAFF; DNA: TGTGCCACCAGCAGAGACCGACCTAGTGGGGCTTTCTTT
J: TRBJ2-1; V: TRBV20-1; length: 15; D: TRBD2; size: .; CDR3: CSASDGLAAYNEQFF; DNA: TGCAGTGCTAGTGACGGACTAGCGGCCTACAATGAGCAGTTCTTC
J: TRBJ1-3; V: TRBV15; length: 13; D: .; size: .; CDR3: CATSYILGNTIYF; DNA: TGTGCCACGAGCTATATACTCGGAAACACCATATATTTT
J: TRBJ2-7; V: TRBV7-9; length: 17; D: TRBD1; size: .; CDR3: CASSLMLGQGFVYEQYF; DNA: TGTGCCAGCAGCTTAATGTTGGGACAGGGGTTTGTCTACGAGCAGTACTTC
J: TRBJ2-7; V: TRBV15; length: 15; D: TRBD2; size: .; CDR3: CATSRGTSQYYEQYF; DNA: TGTGCCACCAGCAGAGGGACTAGCCAATACTACGAGCAGTACTTC
J: TRBJ2-3; V: TRBV6-4; length: 14; D: .; size: few; CDR3: CASSTGHETDTQYF; DNA: TGTGCCAGCAGCACGGGACACGAAACAGATACGCAGTATTTT
J: TRBJ2-1; V: TRBV7-9; length: 16; D: TRBD1; size: .; CDR3: CASSSGRDSSYNEQFF; DNA: TGTGCCAGCAGCTCGGGACGGGACAGCTCCTACAATGAGCAGTTCTTC
J: TRBJ2-7; V: TRBV6-2/TRBV6-3; length: 18; D: .; size: few; CDR3: CASRRVESDSPSSYEQYF; DNA: TGTGCCAGCAGGAGGGTTGAATCGGACAGCCCCAGCTCCTACGAGCAGTACTTC
J: TRBJ2-7; V: TRBV4-1; length: 15; D: .; size: few; CDR3: CASSQDGQGIDEQYF; DNA: TGCGCCAGCAGCCAAGATGGGCAGGGGATCGACGAGCAGTACTTC
J: TRBJ2-7; V: TRBV7-9; length: 15; D: TRBD2; size: few; CDR3: CASSFWTSGSGEQYF; DNA: TGTGCCAGCAGCTTCTGGACTAGCGGGAGTGGCGAGCAGTACTTC
J: TRBJ2-5; V: TRBV12-3/TRBV12-4; length: 14; D: .; size: many; CDR3: CASSPSSNQETQYF; DNA: TGTGCCAGCAGTCCCTCGTCGAACCAAGAGACCCAGTACTTC
J: TRBJ2-1; V: TRBV7-9; length: 15; D: .; size: .; CDR3: CASSLGAPYDGEQFF; DNA: TGTGCCAGCAGCTTAGGCGCACCCTACGACGGTGAGCAGTTCTTC
J: TRBJ1-6; V: TRBV3-1; length: 14; D: TRBD1; size: .; CDR3: CASSQPGGNSPLHF; DNA: TGTGCCAGCAGCCAACCAGGGGGGAATTCACCCCTCCACTTT
J: TRBJ2-7; V: TRBV4-2; length: 15; D: .; size: few; CDR3: CASSQVGASSYAQYF; DNA: TGTGCCAGCAGCCAAGTCGGCGCCTCCTCCTACGCGCAGTACTTC
J: TRBJ2-3; V: TRBV12-3/TRBV12-4; length: 16; D: .; size: .; CDR3: CASSFRPRGSTDTQYF; DNA: TGTGCCAGCAGTTTTCGGCCCAGGGGCAGCACAGATACGCAGTATTTT
J: TRBJ2-3; V: TRBV20-1; length: 14; D: TRBD1; size: few; CDR3: CSARTGAGTDTQYF; DNA: TGCAGTGCTAGAACAGGGGCCGGCACAGATACGCAGTATTTT
J: TRBJ2-3; V: TRBV6-5; length: 16; D: .; size: few; CDR3: CASSYLRPRSTDTQYF; DNA: TGTGCCAGCAGTTACCTTAGACCGCGAAGCACAGATACGCAGTATTTT
J: TRBJ2-1; V: TRBV27; length: 16; D: .; size: .; CDR3: CASREGAITAYNEQFF; DNA: TGTGCCAGCAGGGAGGGGGCGATAACAGCCTACAATGAGCAGTTCTTC
J: TRBJ2-1; V: TRBV29-1; length: 17; D: .; size: many; CDR3: CSVDTIALRRSYNEQFF; DNA: TGCAGCGTTGATACAATCGCCCTACGACGATCGTACAATGAGCAGTTCTTC
J: TRBJ2-1; V: TRBV2; length: 14; D: TRBD2; size: .; CDR3: CASSPGLGDNEQFF; DNA: TGTGCCAGCAGTCCGGGACTAGGCGACAATGAGCAGTTCTTC